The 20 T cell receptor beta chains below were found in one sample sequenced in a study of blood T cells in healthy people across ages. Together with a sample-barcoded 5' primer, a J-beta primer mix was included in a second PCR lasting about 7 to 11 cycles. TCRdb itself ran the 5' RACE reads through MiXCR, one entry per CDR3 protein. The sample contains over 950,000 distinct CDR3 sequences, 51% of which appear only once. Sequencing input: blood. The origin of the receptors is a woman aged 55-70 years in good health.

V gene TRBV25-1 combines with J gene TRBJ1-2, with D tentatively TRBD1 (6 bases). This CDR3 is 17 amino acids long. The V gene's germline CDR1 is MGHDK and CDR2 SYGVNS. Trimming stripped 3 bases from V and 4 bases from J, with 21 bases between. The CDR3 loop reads CASSDSPGGGRVYGYTF. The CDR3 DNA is TGTGCCAGCAGTGACTCACCGGGAGGGGGGCGCGTCTATGGCTACACCTTC.

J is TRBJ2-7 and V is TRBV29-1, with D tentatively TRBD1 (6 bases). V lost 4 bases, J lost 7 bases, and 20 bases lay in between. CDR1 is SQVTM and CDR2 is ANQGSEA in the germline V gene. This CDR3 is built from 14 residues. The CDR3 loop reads CSVGGLQGFNEQYF. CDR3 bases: TGCAGCGTTGGAGGGCTACAGGGTTTCAATGAGCAGTACTTC.

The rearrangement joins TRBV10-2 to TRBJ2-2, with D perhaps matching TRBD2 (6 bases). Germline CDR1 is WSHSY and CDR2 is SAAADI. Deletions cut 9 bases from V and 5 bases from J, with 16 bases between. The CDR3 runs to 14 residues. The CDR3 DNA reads TGCGCCAGTCGGGAGACGGCCGAGACCGGGGAGCTGTTTTTT. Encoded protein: CASRETAETGELFF.

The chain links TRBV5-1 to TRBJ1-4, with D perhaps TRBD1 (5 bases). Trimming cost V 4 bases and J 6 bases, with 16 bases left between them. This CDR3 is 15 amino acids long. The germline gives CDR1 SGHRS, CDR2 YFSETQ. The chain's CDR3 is CASSVTGTVDEKLFF. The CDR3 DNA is TGCGCCAGCAGCGTCACCGGGACGGTGGATGAAAAACTGTTTTTT.

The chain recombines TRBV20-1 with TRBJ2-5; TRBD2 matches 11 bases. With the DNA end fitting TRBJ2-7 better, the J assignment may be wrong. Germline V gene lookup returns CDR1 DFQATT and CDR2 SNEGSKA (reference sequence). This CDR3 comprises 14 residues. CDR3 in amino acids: CSAARLAGTYEQYF. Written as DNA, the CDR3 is TGCAGTGCTGCTCGACTAGCGGGAACCTACGAGCAGTACTTC.

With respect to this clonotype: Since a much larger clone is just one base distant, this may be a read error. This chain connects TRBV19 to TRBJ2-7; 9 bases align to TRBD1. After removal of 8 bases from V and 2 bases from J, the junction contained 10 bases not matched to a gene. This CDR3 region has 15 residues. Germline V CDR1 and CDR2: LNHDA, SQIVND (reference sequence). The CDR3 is CASGAPGQGAYEQYF. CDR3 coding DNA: TGTGCCAGTGGTGCGCCGGGACAGGGAGCCTACGAGCAGTACTTC.

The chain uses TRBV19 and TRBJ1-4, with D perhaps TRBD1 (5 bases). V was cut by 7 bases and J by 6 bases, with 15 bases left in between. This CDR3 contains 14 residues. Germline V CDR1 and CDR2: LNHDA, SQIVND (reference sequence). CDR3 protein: CASNTGTDYEKLFF. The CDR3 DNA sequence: TGTGCCAGTAATACGGGGACCGACTATGAAAAACTGTTTTTT. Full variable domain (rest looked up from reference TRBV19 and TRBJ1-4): DGGITQSPKYLFRKEGQNVTLSCEQNLNHDAMYWYRQDPGQGLRLIYYSQIVNDFQKGDIAEGYSVSREKKESFPLTVTSAQKNPTAFYLCASNTGTDYEKLFFGSGTQLSVL.

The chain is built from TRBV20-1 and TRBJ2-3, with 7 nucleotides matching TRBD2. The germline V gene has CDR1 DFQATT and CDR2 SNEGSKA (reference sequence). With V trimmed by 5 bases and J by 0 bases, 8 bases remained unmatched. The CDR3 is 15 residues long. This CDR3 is CSAAGPSGSTDTQYF. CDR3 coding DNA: TGCAGTGCTGCGGGGCCTAGCGGAAGCACAGATACGCAGTATTTT.

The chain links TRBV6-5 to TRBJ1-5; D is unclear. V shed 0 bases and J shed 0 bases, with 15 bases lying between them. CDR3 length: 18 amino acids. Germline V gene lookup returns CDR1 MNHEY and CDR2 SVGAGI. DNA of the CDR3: TGTGCCAGCAGTTACTCGAAGGACTACATCCATAGCAATCAGCCCCAGCATTTT. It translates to CASSYSKDYIHSNQPQHF.

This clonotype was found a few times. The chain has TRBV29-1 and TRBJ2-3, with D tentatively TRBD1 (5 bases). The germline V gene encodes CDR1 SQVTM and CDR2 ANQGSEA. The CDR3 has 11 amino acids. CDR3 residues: CTARAGDTQYF. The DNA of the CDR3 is TGCACCGCCAGGGCCGGCGATACGCAGTATTTT.

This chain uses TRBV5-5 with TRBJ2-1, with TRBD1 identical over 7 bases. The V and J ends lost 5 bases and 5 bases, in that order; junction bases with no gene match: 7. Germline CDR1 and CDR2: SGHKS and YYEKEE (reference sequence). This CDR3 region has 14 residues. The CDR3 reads CASSYRGRNNEQFF. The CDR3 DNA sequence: TGTGCCAGCAGTTACAGGGGTCGAAACAATGAGCAGTTCTTC.

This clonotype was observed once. As DNA, the CDR3 is TGTGCCAGCAGTCCTAACACCGGGACCTACAATGAGCAGTACTTC. Residues: CASSPNTGTYNEQYF. This rearrangement joins TRBV27 to TRBJ2-1, with D perhaps assigned TRBD1 or TRBD2 (5 bases each). The J call could be wrong; TRBJ2-7 is a better fit for the DNA end. Per germline, CDR1 MNHEY and CDR2 SMNVEV (reference sequence). This CDR3 spans 15 amino acids.

As DNA, the CDR3 is TGTGCCAGCAGCTTGAGACAGGGCAAATACGAGCAGTACTTC. This translates into CASSLRQGKYEQYF. The V call is TRBV11-3, the J call TRBJ2-5; 7 bases line up with TRBD1. The DNA end lines up better with TRBJ2-7; the J call may be wrong. The germline V gene encodes CDR1 SGHNT and CDR2 YENEEA. The CDR3 covers 14 residues.

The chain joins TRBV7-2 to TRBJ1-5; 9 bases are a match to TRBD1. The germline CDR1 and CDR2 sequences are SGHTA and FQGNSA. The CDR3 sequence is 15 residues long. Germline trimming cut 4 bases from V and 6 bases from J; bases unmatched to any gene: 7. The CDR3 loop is CASSSRTGDFQPQHF. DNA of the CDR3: TGTGCCAGCAGCTCGCGGACAGGGGATTTTCAGCCCCAGCATTTT.

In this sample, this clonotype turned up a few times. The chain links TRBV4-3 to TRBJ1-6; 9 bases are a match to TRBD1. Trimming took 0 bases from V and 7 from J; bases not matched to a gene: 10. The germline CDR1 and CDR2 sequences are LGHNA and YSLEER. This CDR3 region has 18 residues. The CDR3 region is CASSQDATGQGDNSPLHF. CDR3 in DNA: TGCGCCAGCAGCCAAGATGCTACGGGACAGGGAGACAATTCACCCCTCCACTTT.

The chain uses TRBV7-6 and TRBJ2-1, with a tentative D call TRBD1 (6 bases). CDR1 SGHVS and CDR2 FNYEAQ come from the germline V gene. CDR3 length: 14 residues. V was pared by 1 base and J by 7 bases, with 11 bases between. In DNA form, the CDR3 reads TGTGCCAGCAGCTTAGGGGACAAGGGGAATGAGCAGTTCTTC. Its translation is CASSLGDKGNEQFF. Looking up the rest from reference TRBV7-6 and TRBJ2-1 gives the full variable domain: GAGVSQSPRYKVTKRGQDVALRCDPISGHVSLYWYRQALGQGPEFLTYFNYEAQQDKSGLPNDRFSAERPEGSISTLTIQRTEQRDSAMYRCASSLGDKGNEQFFGPGTRLTVL.

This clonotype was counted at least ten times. The CDR3 nucleotides are TGTGCCAGCAGCCTTGGACGGGGGGGCAATCAGCCCCAGCATTTT. Translated: CASSLGRGGNQPQHF. The chain has TRBV12-3 or TRBV12-4 and TRBJ1-5; TRBD1 is a possible D gene (5 bases). The V end lost 6 bases, the J end lost 2 bases, and 14 bases lay between the germline ends. The CDR3 is 15 amino acids.

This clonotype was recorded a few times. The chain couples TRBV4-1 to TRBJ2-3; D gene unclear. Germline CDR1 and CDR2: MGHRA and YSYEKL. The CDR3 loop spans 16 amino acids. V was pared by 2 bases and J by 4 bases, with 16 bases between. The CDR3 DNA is TGCGCCAGCAGCCAATATTCATCAGGAGCCGCAGATACGCAGTATTTT. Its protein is CASSQYSSGAADTQYF.

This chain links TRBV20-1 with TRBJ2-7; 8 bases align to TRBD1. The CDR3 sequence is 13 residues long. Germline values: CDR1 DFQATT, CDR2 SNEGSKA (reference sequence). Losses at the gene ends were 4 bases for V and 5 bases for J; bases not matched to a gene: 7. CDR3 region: CSATRDRSHEQYF. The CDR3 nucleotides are TGCAGTGCTACCAGGGACAGGTCCCACGAGCAGTACTTC.

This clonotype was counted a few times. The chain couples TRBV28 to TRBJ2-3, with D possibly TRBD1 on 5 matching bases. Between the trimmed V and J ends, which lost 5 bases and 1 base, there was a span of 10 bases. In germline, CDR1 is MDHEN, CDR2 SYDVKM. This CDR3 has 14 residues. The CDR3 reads CASSPGSRTDTQYF. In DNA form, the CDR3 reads TGTGCCAGCAGTCCAGGGTCGCGCACAGATACGCAGTATTTT.